This T cell receptor beta chain came from a study of blood T cell repertoires in COVID-19. As originally analysed: Scientists estimated how many nucleated cells there were by amplifying reference gene primers. The table came from immunoSEQ multiplex PCR; TCRdb's copy has only in-frame clones and leaves some out. That table supplies the V and J calls and clone size; D and trimming were determined from the DNA. The sample lists tens of thousands of clones; 86% were seen once. Germline V gene sequence: CDR1 LNHDA, CDR2 SQIVND (reference sequence). The CDR3 covers 13 residues. Trimming took 3 bases from V and 6 from J, leaving 8 bases between them.

What was sequenced was peripheral blood. The clonotype comes from a man aged 45-65 years with acute or convalescent COVID-19. V gene TRBV19 combines with J gene TRBJ1-4; D might be TRBD1 (5 bases). The CDR3 loop reads CASSMTAHEKLFF. The DNA of the CDR3 is TGTGCCAGTAGTATGACAGCCCATGAAAAACTGTTTTTT.